This record covers a single T cell receptor (beta chain). The V gene lost 6 bases and the J gene lost 6 bases, with 15 bases spanning the gap. This CDR3 is built from 14 residues. Germline loops: CDR1 SGHAT, CDR2 FQNNGV. Both TCRalpha and TCRbeta chains were reverse transcribed with V-gene-specific primers. Amplification, which lasted approximately 19 PCR cycles, used a constant-region primer and V-primer adapter to amplify TCRs. Isolated mRNA was amplified by in vitro transcription. TCRdb called the reads again in MiXCR, with one record for every CDR3 protein. Here the sample spans about 6,400 distinct CDR3 sequences, about two thirds being singletons. This sample was included in a study of low-dose radiotherapy and immunotherapy resistance in tumors. About the study: Cohort 1 was treated with 0.5 Gy per fraction at 2-week intervals, amounting to 6.5 Gy overall. Patients were treated with intravenous nivolumab at 240 mg every two weeks and were also dosed with ipilimumab at 1 mg/kg every six weeks.

Treatment of the donors consisted of nivolumab and ipilimumab (plus aspirin, low-dose cyclophosphamide and low-dose radiotherapy). The TCR sequence derives from a human donor with advanced metastatic prostate, ovarian, gallbladder or colorectal cancer (not recorded which). This table probably holds off-target reads from a library built for another chain. The rearrangement links TRBV11-2 to TRBJ2-1; D might be TRBD2 (6 bases). The CDR3 DNA is TGTGCCAGCAGTCCTACGACTAGGGGCAATGAGCAGTTCTTC. This gives the protein CASSPTTRGNEQFF.